A selection of T cell receptor beta chains follows, all from one sample in a study of shared clonotypes between healthy human individuals. The method was immunoSEQ multiplex PCR; TCRdb's version includes in-frame clones alone and lacks a portion of them. This table holds around 550,000 clones, about 95% found once. The sequencing sample was made of naive CD8+ T cells sorted from blood. These receptors were taken from a woman aged 30 to 39 in good health. CDR3s include the opening cysteine and the closing phenylalanine or tryptophan. A clone size is listed for some rows: how often the clone was seen (once, few, many), or a class if it is expanded.

V gene,J gene,clone size,CDR3 protein
TRBV27,TRBJ2-1,once,CASSLGRFSHNEQFF
TRBV27,TRBJ2-3,NA,CASSLLVSDTQYF
TRBV4-1,TRBJ1-4,NA,CASSLVDRGLGEKLFF
TRBV6-5,TRBJ2-1,NA,CASRPRGLAGSEQFF
TRBV28,TRBJ1-5,NA,CASSKNRDREMFVNQPQHF
TRBV27,TRBJ2-7,NA,CASSPIEFYEQYF
TRBV28,TRBJ1-5,NA,CASSYQGAQPQHF
TRBV28,TRBJ2-7,NA,CASQENPYEQYF
TRBV28,TRBJ2-2,NA,CASSRRNGLAGDTGELFF
TRBV29-1,TRBJ2-7,NA,CSTIAGVGYEQYF
TRBV27,TRBJ2-1,NA,CASSTTDSSYNEQFF
TRBV19,TRBJ2-7,NA,CASSNRQGGTYEQYF
TRBV4-2,TRBJ1-2,once,CASSQTMGPLVGYTF
TRBV9,TRBJ2-7,NA,CASSVRGVGEQYF
TRBV4-2,NA,NA,CASSQIQGNEQYF
TRBV13,TRBJ2-1,NA,CASSLGGQGYNEQFF
TRBV5-4,TRBJ2-7,NA,CASSHDRAYEQYF
TRBV19,TRBJ1-5,few,CASSGGYQPQHF
TRBV7-8,TRBJ1-5,NA,CASSLWRFKGRNQPQHF
TRBV27,TRBJ2-7,once,CASSFGTENYEQYF
TRBV6-6,TRBJ2-3,NA,CASSPLTGISADTQYF
TRBV6-1,TRBJ1-4,NA,CASSERTGEGEKLFF
TRBV27,TRBJ2-1,NA,CASSHSTDPIKDEQFF
TRBV19,TRBJ2-4,few,CASSEHPLAKNIQYF
TRBV7-9,NA,NA,CASSLLSGSNEQYF
TRBV13,TRBJ1-2,few,CASRRDVNGYTF
TRBV4-2,TRBJ2-1,NA,CASSQDNSGDEQFF
TRBV19,TRBJ2-7,NA,CASSPGVAGDYEQYF
TRBV27,TRBJ2-1,NA,CASRQLASSYNEQFF
TRBV4-1,TRBJ2-7,NA,CASSLTGQTYEQYF
TRBV10-1,TRBJ1-3,NA,CASSDGTLSSGNTIYF
TRBV7-3,NA,NA,CASSFGTAPYEQYF
TRBV27,TRBJ2-3,NA,CASMPGRTDTQYF
TRBV19,TRBJ2-1,NA,CASSARTRDEQFF
TRBV15,TRBJ2-1,NA,CATMGVQGEQFF
TRBV19,TRBJ2-4,NA,CASSPTGNIQYF
TRBV5-4,TRBJ1-1,NA,CASSWGQMNTEAFF
TRBV18,TRBJ1-3,NA,CASWPGATGNTIYF
TRBV10-3,TRBJ2-7,NA,CAISESVEQYF
TRBV28,TRBJ2-7,NA,CASSGHAHEQYF
TRBV1,TRBJ2-5,NA,CTSSQEGAGQKETQYF
TRBV28,TRBJ2-3,NA,CASSLAGGPTDTQYF
TRBV7-9,TRBJ2-5,NA,CASSDRTGEETQYF
TRBV27,TRBJ2-7,NA,CASSLLNPDRATYEQYF
TRBV6-1,TRBJ1-2,NA,CASSETAGYGYTF
TRBV27,TRBJ1-1,NA,CASSSGTGRGWEAFF
TRBV27,TRBJ1-1,NA,CASSFNGGPEAFF
TRBV4-1,TRBJ1-2,NA,CASSQGQGQWGYGYTF
TRBV28,TRBJ1-5,NA,CASRVQARVQPQHF
TRBV28,TRBJ2-1,once,CASSFLAVSYNEQFF
TRBV28,TRBJ2-7,NA,CASRGTGASYEQYF
TRBV4-1,TRBJ1-2,NA,CASSPDVQTRYGYTF
TRBV6-5,TRBJ1-1,NA,CASSPGGRGNTEAFF
TRBV27,TRBJ1-1,NA,CASSFRPPKFTEAFF
TRBV25-1,TRBJ1-1,NA,CASSELGQNTEAFF